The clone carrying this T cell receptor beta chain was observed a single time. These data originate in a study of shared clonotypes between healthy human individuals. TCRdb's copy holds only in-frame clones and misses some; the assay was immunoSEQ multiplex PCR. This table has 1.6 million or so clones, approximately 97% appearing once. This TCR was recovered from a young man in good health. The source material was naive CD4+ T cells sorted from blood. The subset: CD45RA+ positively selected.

The CDR3 bases are TGCGCCAGCAGCTTGGTGATCGTCGGGACCGGGGAGCTGTTTTTT. It is translated as CASSLVIVGTGELFF. This sequence joins TRBV5-1 and TRBJ2-2; unclear D gene. V was cut by 0 bases and J by 5 bases, with 11 bases left in between. The CDR3 loop spans 15 amino acids. The germline CDR1 and CDR2 sequences are SGHRS and YFSETQ.